The rows below give T cell receptor beta chains drawn from one sample of a study of blood T cell repertoires in COVID-19. Using immunoSEQ multiplex PCR, the repertoire was profiled, and TCRdb retains in-frame clones only, with some absent. The sample lists 200,000 to 250,000 clones; roughly 83% were seen once. The sequencing input was peripheral blood. These TCRs come from a woman aged 50 to 60 with acute or convalescent COVID-19. The CDR3 runs from the conserved cysteine through the conserved F or W. The D gene is left open where the match is weak. The listing skips clone size in some rows; elsewhere it reads once, few, many or a size class.

D gene: TRBD2
J gene: TRBJ2-1
clone size: NA
V gene: TRBV4-2
CDR3 DNA: TGTGCCAGCAGCCAAGTAGGGACTAGCGGAAACAATGAGCAGTTCTTC
CDR3 protein: CASSQVGTSGNNEQFF

D gene: NA
J gene: TRBJ1-1
clone size: NA
V gene: TRBV11-2
CDR3 DNA: TGTGCCAGCAGCTTAGCGGGGGGGTCTTTCTTT
CDR3 protein: CASSLAGGSFF

D gene: NA
J gene: TRBJ1-4
clone size: NA
V gene: TRBV19
CDR3 DNA: TGTGCCAGTAGTAACGGGTGGGAGGCAACTAATGAAAAACTGTTTTTT
CDR3 protein: CASSNGWEATNEKLFF

D gene: NA
J gene: TRBJ1-2
clone size: NA
V gene: TRBV6-5
CDR3 DNA: TGTGCCAGCAAGGGGTCCGGAAACTATGGCTACACCTTC
CDR3 protein: CASKGSGNYGYTF

D gene: TRBD1
J gene: TRBJ2-1
clone size: NA
V gene: TRBV24-1
CDR3 DNA: TGTGCCACCAGTGATTATGGACAGGGGTACAATGAGCAGTTCTTC
CDR3 protein: CATSDYGQGYNEQFF

D gene: NA
J gene: TRBJ1-1
clone size: NA
V gene: TRBV19
CDR3 DNA: TGTGCCAGTAGTATAGGGGGTGGGGGCGCTGAAGCTTTCTTT
CDR3 protein: CASSIGGGGAEAFF

D gene: NA
J gene: TRBJ1-2
clone size: NA
V gene: TRBV5-1
CDR3 DNA: TGCGCCAGCAGCCCCCGGGACAAATATGGCTACACCTTC
CDR3 protein: CASSPRDKYGYTF

D gene: TRBD1
J gene: TRBJ1-6
clone size: many
V gene: TRBV7-7
CDR3 DNA: TGTGCTAGCAGCTCAAACGGACAGGGTGATTACTGTTCCTATAATTCACCCCTCCACTTT
CDR3 protein: CASSSNGQGDYCSYNSPLHF

D gene: NA
J gene: TRBJ2-5
clone size: NA
V gene: TRBV28
CDR3 DNA: TGTGCCAGCAGGTCTCCTCGGACTCCTCATCAAGAGACCCAGTACTTC
CDR3 protein: CASRSPRTPHQETQYF

D gene: NA
J gene: TRBJ1-2
clone size: once
V gene: TRBV24-1
CDR3 DNA: TGTGCCACCAGTGCCACCACAGCTCCCCACTATGGCTACACCTTC
CDR3 protein: CATSATTAPHYGYTF

D gene: NA
J gene: TRBJ2-7
clone size: NA
V gene: TRBV28
CDR3 DNA: TGTGCCAGCAGAGGGGGGCTAGCGGCGTCCTACGAGCAGTACTTC
CDR3 protein: CASRGGLAASYEQYF

D gene: NA
J gene: TRBJ2-5
clone size: NA
V gene: TRBV5-4
CDR3 DNA: TGTGCCACGTCGGGGGAGGAGACCCAGTACTTC
CDR3 protein: CATSGEETQYF

D gene: TRBD2
J gene: TRBJ2-1
clone size: once
V gene: TRBV7-2
CDR3 DNA: TGTGCCAGCAGCTTCACCGGGACTAGCGGGAAGAATGAGCAGTTCTTC
CDR3 protein: CASSFTGTSGKNEQFF

D gene: NA
J gene: TRBJ2-7
clone size: NA
V gene: TRBV18
CDR3 DNA: TGTGCCAGCTCACCAACGTCTAGCGCGGCATTAGAGCAGTACTTC
CDR3 protein: CASSPTSSAALEQYF

D gene: TRBD1
J gene: TRBJ1-1
clone size: NA
V gene: TRBV18
CDR3 DNA: TGTGCCAGCTCACAGGGACAGGGAGGCTCGGAAGCTTTCTTT
CDR3 protein: CASSQGQGGSEAFF

D gene: NA
J gene: TRBJ1-1
clone size: few
V gene: TRBV27
CDR3 DNA: TGTGCCAGCAGTTTGTACAGGAACACTGAAGCTTTCTTT
CDR3 protein: CASSLYRNTEAFF

D gene: TRBD2
J gene: TRBJ2-3
clone size: few
V gene: TRBV7-2
CDR3 DNA: TGTGCCAGCAGTTACCGGGAGGGCCTCCATACGCAGTATTTT
CDR3 protein: CASSYREGLHTQYF

D gene: NA
J gene: TRBJ1-5
clone size: NA
V gene: TRBV2
CDR3 DNA: TGTGCCAGCAGTGAAAACCGACAGAGAGGATCACCCCAGCATTTT
CDR3 protein: CASSENRQRGSPQHF

D gene: NA
J gene: TRBJ1-6
clone size: NA
V gene: TRBV6-5
CDR3 DNA: TGTGCCAGCAGTTCCCCGACTTCTGGTTCACCCCTCCACTTT
CDR3 protein: CASSSPTSGSPLHF

D gene: NA
J gene: TRBJ2-3
clone size: NA
V gene: TRBV11-1
CDR3 DNA: TGTGCCAGCAGCCCCACTACCCGTAACACAGATACGCAGTATTTT
CDR3 protein: CASSPTTRNTDTQYF

D gene: TRBD2
J gene: TRBJ2-4
clone size: NA
V gene: TRBV28
CDR3 DNA: TGTGCCAGCAGTTTAGTGGCGGGGGGGCATATTCAGTACTTC
CDR3 protein: CASSLVAGGHIQYF

D gene: NA
J gene: TRBJ1-1
clone size: NA
V gene: TRBV5-5
CDR3 DNA: TGTGCCAGCAGCTTTAACGAACGGGACACTGAAGCTTTCTTT
CDR3 protein: CASSFNERDTEAFF

D gene: NA
J gene: TRBJ1-5
clone size: NA
V gene: TRBV24-1
CDR3 DNA: TGTGCCACCAGTCTTCAGGGGCAGGGAATGCGGCAGCCCCAGCATTTT
CDR3 protein: CATSLQGQGMRQPQHF

D gene: NA
J gene: TRBJ1-2
clone size: NA
V gene: TRBV9
CDR3 DNA: TGTGCCAGCAGTGTGGGCCGTGGTTATGGCTACACCTTC
CDR3 protein: CASSVGRGYGYTF

D gene: NA
J gene: TRBJ2-3
clone size: NA
V gene: TRBV6-6
CDR3 DNA: TGTGCCAGCAGTTACTCCTACCTGGATACGCAGTATTTT
CDR3 protein: CASSYSYLDTQYF

D gene: TRBD1
J gene: TRBJ1-2
clone size: NA
V gene: TRBV9
CDR3 DNA: TGTGCCAGCAGCGTAGAACCCGGGACAGGGTTTGGCTACACCTTC
CDR3 protein: CASSVEPGTGFGYTF

D gene: NA
J gene: TRBJ1-2
clone size: NA
V gene: TRBV19
CDR3 DNA: TGTGCCAGTAGTATCGGGGATAGCGGCTACACCTTC
CDR3 protein: CASSIGDSGYTF

D gene: NA
J gene: TRBJ2-1
clone size: NA
V gene: TRBV9
CDR3 DNA: TGTGCCAGCAGCGTAGACGCGCGGGTCAGCTCCTACAATGAGCAGTTCTTC
CDR3 protein: CASSVDARVSSYNEQFF

D gene: TRBD1
J gene: TRBJ1-2
clone size: few
V gene: TRBV4-1
CDR3 DNA: TGCGCCAGCAGCCACCTCCCGGGACAGGAAAACACCTTC
CDR3 protein: CASSHLPGQENTF

D gene: NA
J gene: TRBJ1-2
clone size: NA
V gene: TRBV7-9
CDR3 DNA: TGTGCCAGCAGCTTAAGACAGGTCTATGGCTACACCTTC
CDR3 protein: CASSLRQVYGYTF

D gene: TRBD2
J gene: TRBJ2-1
clone size: NA
V gene: TRBV28
CDR3 DNA: TGTGCCAGCAGTTTCTTTTTAGCGGGAGGGCCTAGTGAGCAGTTCTTC
CDR3 protein: CASSFFLAGGPSEQFF

D gene: NA
J gene: TRBJ1-2
clone size: NA
V gene: TRBV28
CDR3 DNA: TGTGCCACCTCTGCGGGGGCAGGCGTCTATGGCTACACCTTC
CDR3 protein: CATSAGAGVYGYTF

D gene: NA
J gene: TRBJ2-7
clone size: NA
V gene: TRBV5-4
CDR3 DNA: TGTGCCAGCAGCTTGGTCAGCTCCTACGAGCAGTACTTC
CDR3 protein: CASSLVSSYEQYF

D gene: TRBD1
J gene: TRBJ1-1
clone size: NA
V gene: TRBV6-5
CDR3 DNA: TGTGCCAGCAGTCGCTTTGGGACAGTTGAAGCTTTCTTT
CDR3 protein: CASSRFGTVEAFF

D gene: TRBD1
J gene: TRBJ1-5
clone size: NA
V gene: TRBV19
CDR3 DNA: TGTGCCAGTAGTAGGGACAGGAATCAGCCCCAGCATTTT
CDR3 protein: CASSRDRNQPQHF

D gene: NA
J gene: TRBJ1-1
clone size: NA
V gene: TRBV4-2
CDR3 DNA: TGTGCCAGCAGCCAAGTAGGGGGGGGGTCCTACGGCGAAGCTTTCTTT
CDR3 protein: CASSQVGGGSYGEAFF

D gene: TRBD2
J gene: TRBJ2-3
clone size: NA
V gene: TRBV2
CDR3 DNA: TGTGCCAGCAGTGAAGCACACCCCGGGACTAGTGGGAAGGATACGCAGTATTTT
CDR3 protein: CASSEAHPGTSGKDTQYF

D gene: NA
J gene: TRBJ1-4
clone size: few
V gene: TRBV2
CDR3 DNA: TGTGCCAGCAGAGGGGCCGAAAAACTGTTTTTT
CDR3 protein: CASRGAEKLFF

D gene: TRBD1
J gene: TRBJ1-6
clone size: NA
V gene: TRBV27
CDR3 DNA: TGTGCCAGCAGTAGGACAGGGGGCGTTTCACCCCTCCACTTT
CDR3 protein: CASSRTGGVSPLHF

D gene: TRBD1
J gene: TRBJ1-2
clone size: once
V gene: TRBV5-4
CDR3 DNA: TGTGCCAGCAGCTCTTCCGGGACAGGGGGCGCAAAATACACCTTC
CDR3 protein: CASSSSGTGGAKYTF

D gene: NA
J gene: TRBJ2-5
clone size: NA
V gene: TRBV13
CDR3 DNA: TGTGCCAGCAGCTTAAGCAATCAAGAGACCCAGTACTTC
CDR3 protein: CASSLSNQETQYF

D gene: NA
J gene: TRBJ2-2
clone size: NA
V gene: TRBV18
CDR3 DNA: TGTGCCAGCTCAGAAAGTGGCCGGGAGCTGTTTTTT
CDR3 protein: CASSESGRELFF

D gene: NA
J gene: TRBJ1-6
clone size: NA
V gene: TRBV2
CDR3 DNA: TGTGCCAGCAAACGGACAGATAATTCACCCCTCCACTTT
CDR3 protein: CASKRTDNSPLHF

D gene: TRBD2
J gene: TRBJ2-2
clone size: NA
V gene: TRBV27
CDR3 DNA: TGTGCCAGCAGTTGGGGACTAGGGGGAGGGCGGGGCACCGGGGAGCTGTTTTTT
CDR3 protein: CASSWGLGGGRGTGELFF

D gene: TRBD2
J gene: TRBJ2-7
clone size: NA
V gene: TRBV4-2
CDR3 DNA: TGTGCCAGCAGCCAAGCTAGCGGGGACTACGAGCAGTACTTC
CDR3 protein: CASSQASGDYEQYF